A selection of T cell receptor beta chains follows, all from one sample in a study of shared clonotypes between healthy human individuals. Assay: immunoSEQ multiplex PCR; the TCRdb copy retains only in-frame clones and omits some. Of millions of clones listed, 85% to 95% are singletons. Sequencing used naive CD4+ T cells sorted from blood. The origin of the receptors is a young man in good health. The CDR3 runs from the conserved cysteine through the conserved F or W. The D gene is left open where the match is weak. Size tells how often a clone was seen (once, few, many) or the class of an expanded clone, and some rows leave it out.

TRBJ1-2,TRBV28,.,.,TGTGCCAGCAGTCCCCCGACAGATTTTAACTATGGCTACACCTTC,CASSPPTDFNYGYTF
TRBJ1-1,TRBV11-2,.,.,TGTGCCAGCAGCCCACGGGGAACTGAAGCTTTCTTT,CASSPRGTEAFF
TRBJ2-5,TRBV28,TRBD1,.,TGTGCCAGCAGCTATTTTCCCGGGACAGGGCAAGAGACCCAGTACTTC,CASSYFPGTGQETQYF
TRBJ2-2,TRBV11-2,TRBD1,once,TGTGCCAGCAGCTCGGGACAGGGTGTCGGGGAGCTGTTTTTT,CASSSGQGVGELFF
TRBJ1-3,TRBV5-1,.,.,TGCGCCAGCAGCATAACAGGGATTACTCAAGGCGGAGGAAACACCATATATTTT,CASSITGITQGGGNTIYF
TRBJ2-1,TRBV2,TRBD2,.,TGTGCCAGCAGTGACCTGGGGACTAGCGGGCGCAGCTCCTACAATGAGCAGTTCTTC,CASSDLGTSGRSSYNEQFF
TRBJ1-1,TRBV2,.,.,TGTGCCAGCAGTGATGTGGGGTTTAGGACTGAAGCTTTCTTT,CASSDVGFRTEAFF
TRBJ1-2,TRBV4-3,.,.,TGCGCCAGCAGCCAAGATGGGACACTTCCCTATGGCTACACCTTC,CASSQDGTLPYGYTF
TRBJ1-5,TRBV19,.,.,TGTGCCAGTAGACCCCTGGAGGCAGGCTTTAATCAGCCCCAGCATTTT,CASRPLEAGFNQPQHF
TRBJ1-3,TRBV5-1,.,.,TGCGCCAGCAGCTTGGGGATTACCAACTCTGGAAACACCATATATTTT,CASSLGITNSGNTIYF
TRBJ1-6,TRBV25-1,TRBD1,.,TGTGCCAGCAGAGGACAGGGTGATAATTCACCCCTCCACTTT,CASRGQGDNSPLHF
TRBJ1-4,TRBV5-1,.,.,TGCGCCAGCAGAAATGCAACTAATGAAAAACTGTTTTTT,CASRNATNEKLFF
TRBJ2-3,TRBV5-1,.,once,TGCGCCAGCAGCTTGGAATCCTTAGGGTCCCCAGATACGCAGTATTTT,CASSLESLGSPDTQYF
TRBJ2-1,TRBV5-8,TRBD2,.,TGTGCCAGCAGGACCGGGACTAGCGTTTACAATGAGCAGTTCTTC,CASRTGTSVYNEQFF
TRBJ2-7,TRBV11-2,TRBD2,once,TGTGCCAGCAGCACGCGGGGGGTCCTCTCCTACGAGCAGTACTTC,CASSTRGVLSYEQYF
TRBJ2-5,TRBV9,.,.,TGTGCCAGCAGCCCGAGCTTTTTGGAGACCCAGTACTTC,CASSPSFLETQYF
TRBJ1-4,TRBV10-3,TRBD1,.,TGTGCCATCAAAACAGGGGAGAGTGAAAAACTGTTTTTT,CAIKTGESEKLFF
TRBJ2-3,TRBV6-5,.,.,TGTGCCAGCAGTAGCACAGATGTGCAGTATTTT,CASSSTDVQYF
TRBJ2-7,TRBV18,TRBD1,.,TGTGCCAGCTCACAGCCCCGGGACAGGGGCAACGAGCAGTACTTC,CASSQPRDRGNEQYF
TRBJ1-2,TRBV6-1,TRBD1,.,TGTGCCAGCAGTGAATTCGGGACAGGGTTCTTGGGCTATGGCTACACCTTC,CASSEFGTGFLGYGYTF
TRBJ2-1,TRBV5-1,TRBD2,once,TGCGCCAGCAGCCTAGCGGGGGCCTACAATGAGCAGTTCTTC,CASSLAGAYNEQFF
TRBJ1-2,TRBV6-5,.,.,TGTGCCAGCACTCCAGGAGGGAGGGGCTACACCTTC,CASTPGGRGYTF
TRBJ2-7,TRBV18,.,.,TGTGCCAGCTCACCATCAACCGAGCAGTACTTC,CASSPSTEQYF
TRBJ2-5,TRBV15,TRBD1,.,TGTGCCACCAGCAGAATTGACAGGGGGCCCGACCAAGAGACCCAGTACTTC,CATSRIDRGPDQETQYF
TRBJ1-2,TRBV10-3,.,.,TGTGCCACCACGCGTTTGGGTTCTAACTATGGCTACACCTTC,CATTRLGSNYGYTF
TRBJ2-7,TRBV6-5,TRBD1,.,TGTGCCAGCAGTTACACAGGACAGGGGGCAACCTACGAGCAGTACTTC,CASSYTGQGATYEQYF
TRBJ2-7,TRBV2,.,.,TGTGCCAGCAGTGAAGCGCTCCTATTTTCTGTAGAGTACTTC,CASSEALLFSVEYF
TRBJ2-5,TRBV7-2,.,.,TGTGCCAGCAGCTTAGCCGGGCGGGCTGAAGAGACCCAGTACTTC,CASSLAGRAEETQYF
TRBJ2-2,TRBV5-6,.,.,TGTGCCAGCAGCTTGGGGAGCCTCGGGGAGCTGTTTTTT,CASSLGSLGELFF
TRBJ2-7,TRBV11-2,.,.,TGTGCCACCTCGGTTCGGGACTACGAGCAGTACTTC,CATSVRDYEQYF
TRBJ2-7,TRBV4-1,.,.,TGCGCCAGCAGCCAAGGAGGGAGCCCACGCGAGCAGTACTTC,CASSQGGSPREQYF